These T cell receptor beta chains were read from a single sample in a study of PD-1 blockade in classical Hodgkin lymphoma. TCRdb keeps only in-frame clones here, not all; method: immunoSEQ multiplex PCR. In the table there are roughly 20,000 clones, more than 85% of which are singletons. The sequencing input was CD4+ T cells from blood. Source of these receptors: a human donor with classical Hodgkin lymphoma. CDR3s include the opening cysteine and the closing phenylalanine or tryptophan. Fields, in order: CDR3 length, J gene, clone size, D gene, V gene, CDR3 protein, CDR3 DNA. D genes are given only for firm matches. Clone sizes are given selectively: once, few, many, or a class where the clone is expanded.

13 | TRBJ1-4 | . | . | TRBV18 | CASSPRQNEKLFF | TGTGCCAGCTCACCACGACAGAATGAAAAACTGTTTTTT
13 | TRBJ1-2 | . | . | TRBV18 | CATSINPNYGYTF | TGTGCCACCTCGATAAACCCGAACTATGGCTACACCTTC
15 | TRBJ2-3 | . | TRBD2 | TRBV15 | CATSDGGRATDTQYF | TGTGCCACCAGCGACGGCGGGAGGGCCACAGATACGCAGTATTTT
15 | TRBJ2-3 | . | TRBD1 | TRBV28 | CASSSSKGAWDTQYF | TGTGCCAGCAGCTCGTCCAAGGGGGCATGGGATACGCAGTATTTT
14 | TRBJ2-7 | few | TRBD1 | TRBV5-1 | CASSDGQGLYEQYF | TGCGCCAGCAGCGACGGACAGGGCCTATACGAGCAGTACTTC
14 | TRBJ1-5 | . | . | TRBV7-9 | CASSLGAGNQPQHF | TGTGCCAGCAGTCTAGGGGCGGGCAATCAGCCCCAGCATTTT
15 | TRBJ2-7 | . | . | TRBV10-2 | CASSLVPTIVYEQYF | TGCGCCAGCAGCTTAGTCCCGACAATCGTCTACGAGCAGTACTTC
15 | TRBJ2-1 | . | TRBD2 | TRBV5-4 | CASSSLLSGGGEQFF | TGTGCCAGCAGCTCCCTACTTAGCGGGGGGGGTGAGCAGTTCTTC
14 | TRBJ1-2 | . | . | TRBV5-4 | CASSLDPGRGSYTF | TGTGCCAGCAGCTTGGATCCAGGGCGGGGGAGCTACACCTTC
13 | TRBJ2-7 | . | . | TRBV7-2 | CASSAQSPYEQYF | TGTGCCAGCAGCGCACAGTCACCCTACGAGCAGTACTTC
15 | TRBJ2-3 | . | . | TRBV5-1 | CASSLAKGSTDTQYF | TGCGCCAGCAGCCTTGCCAAGGGAAGCACAGATACGCAGTATTTT
15 | TRBJ2-5 | . | . | TRBV9 | CASSVGDKRQETQYF | TGTGCCAGCAGCGTAGGAGACAAGCGCCAAGAGACCCAGTACTTC
12 | TRBJ1-2 | few | . | TRBV6-1 | CASSEVGYGYTF | TGTGCCAGCAGTGAAGTCGGCTATGGCTACACCTTC
15 | TRBJ2-7 | . | . | TRBV5-4 | CASSLGAGITYEQYF | TGTGCCAGCAGCTTGGGTGCGGGGATCACCTACGAGCAGTACTTC
19 | TRBJ1-6 | . | TRBD1 | TRBV7-9 | CASSHKGQGVSSYNSPLHF | TGTGCCAGCAGCCATAAGGGACAGGGGGTGAGCTCCTATAATTCACCCCTCCACTTT
14 | TRBJ2-1 | . | . | TRBV4-2 | CASSLGQGYNEQFF | TGTGCCAGCAGCCTTGGGCAGGGGTACAATGAGCAGTTCTTC
14 | TRBJ1-2 | . | TRBD1 | TRBV6-1 | CASSEQQGGGGYTF | TGTGCCAGCAGTGAACAACAGGGGGGGGGTGGCTACACCTTC
14 | TRBJ1-3 | . | TRBD1 | TRBV6-1 | CASSGQGYGNTIYF | TGTGCCAGCAGTGGACAGGGCTATGGAAACACCATATATTTT
13 | TRBJ1-6 | . | . | TRBV11-2 | CASSRQESSPLHF | TGTGCCAGCAGTCGACAAGAAAGTTCACCCCTCCACTTT
14 | TRBJ2-3 | . | . | TRBV10-3 | CAISGNGFTDTQYF | TGTGCCATCAGTGGAAATGGATTCACAGATACGCAGTATTTT
15 | TRBJ2-7 | . | . | TRBV19 | CASSIGAGLTYEQYF | TGTGCCAGTAGTATCGGAGCAGGGCTGACCTACGAGCAGTACTTC
14 | TRBJ2-2 | . | TRBD2 | TRBV2 | CASSGEGNTGELFF | TGTGCCAGCAGTGGGGAGGGGAACACCGGGGAGCTGTTTTTT
16 | TRBJ2-3 | . | TRBD2 | TRBV9 | CASSVDSSGSTDTQYF | TGTGCCAGCAGCGTAGATTCTAGCGGGAGCACAGATACGCAGTATTTT
14 | TRBJ1-6 | . | . | TRBV30 | CAWSVRGVNSPLHF | TGTGCCTGGAGTGTAAGGGGAGTTAATTCACCCCTCCACTTT
13 | TRBJ2-4 | . | . | TRBV29-1 | CSVGILAKNIQYF | TGCAGCGTTGGAATACTAGCCAAAAACATTCAGTACTTC
14 | TRBJ1-1 | . | TRBD1 | TRBV28 | CASSSTGDSTEAFF | TGTGCCAGCAGCTCAACAGGGGACTCCACTGAAGCTTTCTTT
14 | TRBJ1-2 | . | . | TRBV6-5 | CASSPGTTIRGYTF | TGTGCCAGCAGTCCTGGGACAACTATACGAGGCTACACCTTC
13 | TRBJ1-5 | . | TRBD1 | TRBV6-1 | CASSPTGHQPQHF | TGTGCCAGCAGTCCGACAGGGCATCAGCCCCAGCATTTT
14 | TRBJ2-2 | . | TRBD1 | TRBV5-1 | CASNRDRVTGELFF | TGCGCCAGCAACCGGGACAGGGTGACCGGGGAGCTGTTTTTT
12 | TRBJ1-2 | few | . | TRBV7-9 | CATRRDGGGYTF | TGTGCCACCCGGAGGGATGGAGGTGGCTACACCTTC
12 | TRBJ2-5 | . | TRBD1 | TRBV29-1 | CSVARTGQEQYF | TGCAGCGTTGCTCGAACGGGACAGGAGCAGTACTTC
14 | TRBJ1-1 | . | . | TRBV5-4 | CASSLAPRTTEAFF | TGTGCCAGCAGCTTGGCGCCCCGGACAACTGAAGCTTTCTTT
15 | TRBJ1-2 | . | . | TRBV18 | CASSPDLYRDYGYTF | TGTGCCAGCTCACCCGACCTTTACAGGGACTATGGCTACACCTTC
12 | TRBJ2-3 | once | . | TRBV5-1 | CASSPTMDTQYF | TGCGCCAGCAGCCCCACGATGGACACGCAGTATTTT
18 | TRBJ2-3 | once | TRBD2 | TRBV6-1 | CASREISSGGSIGRTQYF | TGTGCCAGCAGGGAAATTTCTAGCGGGGGCTCTATTGGGAGGACGCAGTATTTT
16 | TRBJ1-5 | . | . | TRBV15 | CATSRVRTENSQPQHF | TGTGCCACCAGCAGAGTCAGGACAGAGAATAGTCAGCCCCAGCATTTT
16 | TRBJ2-7 | . | . | TRBV6-1 | CASSEALRFRGRKQYF | TGTGCCAGCAGTGAAGCGCTTCGGTTTAGGGGTAGGAAGCAGTACTTC
14 | TRBJ1-4 | . | TRBD1 | TRBV5-6 | CASNKRGLSEKLFF | TGTGCCAGCAACAAAAGGGGGCTCAGTGAAAAACTGTTTTTT
14 | TRBJ1-2 | . | . | TRBV6-6 | CASTLQSIGYGYTF | TGTGCCAGCACCCTTCAGTCCATAGGCTATGGCTACACCTTC
14 | TRBJ1-2 | few | . | TRBV5-6 | CASSLSGRNYGYTF | TGTGCCAGCAGCTTATCAGGGCGAAACTATGGCTACACCTTC
14 | TRBJ2-3 | . | . | TRBV13 | CASSASRVSDTQYF | TGTGCCAGCAGCGCCTCTAGGGTGTCAGATACGCAGTATTTT
13 | TRBJ2-7 | . | . | TRBV2 | CASSEALSYEQYF | TGTGCCAGCAGTGAAGCTCTCTCCTACGAGCAGTACTTC
17 | TRBJ2-2 | . | TRBD1 | TRBV4-1 | CASSQDPGQGGTGELFF | TGCGCCAGCAGCCAAGATCCGGGACAGGGGGGCACCGGGGAGCTGTTTTTT
16 | TRBJ2-2 | . | TRBD1 | TRBV11-2 | CASREPGQGVVGELFF | TGTGCCAGCAGGGAACCGGGACAGGGGGTTGTCGGGGAGCTGTTTTTT
12 | TRBJ2-1 | . | . | TRBV19 | CASSYRYNEQFF | TGTGCCAGTAGTTACAGGTACAATGAGCAGTTCTTC
15 | TRBJ2-3 | . | . | TRBV7-2 | CASSHRLGGQDTQYF | TGTGCCAGCAGCCATAGACTAGGCGGACAAGATACGCAGTATTTT
16 | TRBJ2-7 | . | . | TRBV4-2 | CASSRTTITNSYEQYF | TGTGCCAGCAGCCGAACTACAATTACCAATTCCTACGAGCAGTACTTC
16 | TRBJ2-1 | . | TRBD2 | TRBV7-2 | CASSWGLANSYNEQFF | TGTGCCAGCAGCTGGGGACTAGCGAACTCCTACAATGAGCAGTTCTTC
13 | TRBJ1-2 | . | . | TRBV5-5 | CASSLETVYGYTF | TGTGCCAGCAGCTTGGAGACTGTCTATGGCTACACCTTC
14 | TRBJ2-5 | . | . | TRBV7-9 | CASSSPHRQETQYF | TGTGCCAGCAGCTCACCTCATAGACAAGAGACCCAGTACTTC
17 | TRBJ1-1 | . | . | TRBV5-1 | CASSSIAGLDANTEAFF | TGCGCCAGCAGCTCAATAGCGGGATTGGATGCGAACACTGAAGCTTTCTTT
14 | TRBJ1-3 | . | . | TRBV28 | CASSNSFDGNTIYF | TGTGCCAGCAGTAATTCATTCGACGGAAACACCATATATTTT
17 | TRBJ2-1 | . | TRBD1 | TRBV4-3 | CASSQLSGQGIYNEQFF | TGCGCCAGCAGCCAATTATCGGGACAGGGGATTTACAATGAGCAGTTCTTC